A selection of T cell receptor beta chains follows, all from one sample in a study of beta chain features in type 1 diabetes. TCRdb's table, derived via immunoSEQ multiplex PCR, lists solely in-frame clones and lacks some. The sample contains tens of thousands of clones, approximately 64% of which appear only once. The sample taken for sequencing was Tregs from blood. Source of these receptors: a woman aged 30 to 39 with type 1 diabetes. The CDR3 runs from the conserved cysteine through the conserved F or W. The D gene is left open where the match is weak. The size field is filled for only some rows; it gives once, few, many or a size class.

cdr3_aa | cdr3_nt | j_call | d_call | v_call | clone_size
CASSLDTSGGYTF | TGTGCCAGCAGCTTAGATACCAGTGGCGGCTACACCTTC | TRBJ1-2 | - | TRBV11-3 | few
CASSRDRDTEAFF | TGTGCCAGCAGCCGGGACAGGGACACTGAAGCTTTCTTT | TRBJ1-1 | TRBD1 | TRBV5-4 | -
CASSIGGRGNEQFF | TGTGCCAGTAGTATTGGCGGGAGAGGCAATGAGCAGTTCTTC | TRBJ2-1 | TRBD2 | TRBV19 | -
CASSLTEGQGEHF | TGCGCCAGCAGCCTGACGGAAGGACAGGGGGAGCATTTT | TRBJ1-5 | TRBD1 | TRBV4-1 | -
CASSQGGSGANVLTF | TGTGCCAGCAGTCAGGGGGGATCTGGGGCCAACGTCCTGACTTTC | TRBJ2-6 | - | TRBV2 | -
CASSELSNSNQPQHF | TGTGCCAGCAGTGAATTGTCCAATAGCAATCAGCCCCAGCATTTT | TRBJ1-5 | - | TRBV2 | -
CASSQVRTGRYGYTF | TGTGCCAGCAGCCAGGTCCGGACAGGGCGCTATGGCTACACCTTC | TRBJ1-2 | TRBD1 | TRBV6-5 | -
CASSVDRLGANVLTF | TGTGCCAGCAGCGTAGACAGGCTCGGGGCCAACGTCCTGACTTTC | TRBJ2-6 | - | TRBV9 | -
CASSAGTGGRGETQYF | TGTGCCAGCAGCGCCGGGACAGGGGGCAGGGGAGAGACCCAGTACTTC | TRBJ2-5 | TRBD1 | TRBV11-2 | -
CASSSQAGGKYEQYF | TGTGCCAGCAGTTCACAAGCGGGAGGGAAGTACGAGCAGTACTTC | TRBJ2-7 | TRBD2 | TRBV6-4 | -